This T cell receptor (beta chain) was retrieved from a study of T cell responses to AZD1222 COVID-19 vaccine. Findings and limits, study-wide: Spike-wide vaccine-associated CD4 TCRs dominated at 160-218 and 743-854. Two doses of AZD1222 preceded a rise in Spike-specific TCR breadth and depth. The study sampled repertoires only after the peak T cell response.

Here immunoSEQ multiplex PCR was the method, and the copy in TCRdb shows in-frame clones only, minus some. The sample has tens of thousands of clones, approximately 85% seen once. A few counts support this clone. Its target is not known. The sequences come from peripheral blood, collected on day 0 of AZD1222 vaccination. The receptor was derived from an adult in good health.

The CDR3 nucleotides are TGCGCCAGCAGTGAGTGGTGGGACAGGGGTGGCTACACCTTC. It codes for CASSEWWDRGGYTF. The rearrangement uses TRBV10-1 and TRBJ1-2; 10 bases line up with TRBD1. Germline CDR1 is WNHNN and CDR2 is SYGVQD (reference sequence). V was clipped by 1 base and J by 7 bases; unmatched bases: 3. The CDR3 length is 14 residues.